What follows are 31 T cell receptor beta chains derived from one specimen sequenced in a study of technical replicates of blood from a handful of donors. Here immunoSEQ multiplex PCR was the method, and the copy in TCRdb shows in-frame clones only, minus some. The sample includes around 70,000 clones, 85% to 95% of them seen just once. Sequenced: T cells isolated from PBMCs. These receptors were obtained from a human donor in good health.

The chain has TRBV9 and TRBJ2-1; TRBD1 matches at 7 bases. Germline CDR1 reads SGDLS; CDR2 reads YYNGEE. There are 14 residues in the CDR3. The junction had 2 bases not matched to a gene; V was cut back by 3 bases and J by 2 bases. The CDR3 spells CASSEQGTYNEQFF. The CDR3 DNA reads TGTGCCAGCAGCGAACAGGGGACCTACAATGAGCAGTTCTTC. Full variable domain (outside the CDR3, taken from reference TRBV9 and TRBJ2-1): DSGVTQTPKHLITATGQRVTLRCSPRSGDLSVYWYQQSLDQGLQFLIQYYNGEERAKGNILERFSAQQFPDLHSELNLSSLELGDSALYFCASSEQGTYNEQFFGPGTRLTVL.

The chain has TRBV5-6 and TRBJ2-2; weak D call: TRBD1 (5 bases). The CDR3 length is 15 residues. V lost 5 bases to trimming and J lost 2 bases, with 13 bases between them. Looked up from germline, CDR1 is SGHDT and CDR2 is YYEEEE. The CDR3, as DNA: TGTGCCAGCAGTAGGGCGGACATAAACACCGGGGAGCTGTTTTTT. Translated: CASSRADINTGELFF.

V gene TRBV6-6 combines with J gene TRBJ2-3, with 7 positions matching TRBD2. V shed 4 bases and J 4 bases; nucleotides not matched to a gene: 5. The CDR3 is 14 residues long. Germline CDR1 and CDR2: MNHNY and SVGAGI (reference sequence). The CDR3 loop is CASSWEGTSDTQYF. The CDR3, as DNA: TGTGCCAGCAGTTGGGAGGGAACTTCAGATACGCAGTATTTT.

V is TRBV4-2 and J is TRBJ2-2, with 7 bases identical to TRBD2. The V segment lost 4 bases and the J segment 4 bases; nucleotides outside the gene matches: 6. The CDR3 extends over 15 amino acids. Germline-derived CDR1 and CDR2 are LGHNA and YNFKEQ. This CDR3 reads CASSLAGSGTGELFF. CDR3 DNA sequence: TGTGCCAGCAGCCTAGCGGGTAGCGGCACCGGGGAGCTGTTTTTT.

V is TRBV30 and J is TRBJ2-1, with 8 bases aligning to TRBD2. Germline V gene sequence: CDR1 GTSNPN, CDR2 SVGIG (reference sequence). The CDR3 length is 14 residues. The V and J ends lost 2 bases and 3 bases, in that order; junction bases with no gene match: 3. The CDR3 loop reads CAWSSRGGYNEQFF. CDR3 DNA sequence: TGTGCCTGGAGTAGCCGGGGGGGCTACAATGAGCAGTTCTTC.

V gene TRBV7-9 combines with J gene TRBJ1-5; the D is unclear. The V gene lost 3 bases and the J gene lost 5 bases, with 11 bases spanning the gap. The germline V gene encodes CDR1 SEHNR and CDR2 FQNEAQ (reference sequence). The CDR3 length is 14 residues. The DNA of the CDR3 is TGTGCCAGCAGCTTTGGGCAGTTTGATCAGCCCCAGCATTTT. Its protein is CASSFGQFDQPQHF.

The chain has TRBV30 and TRBJ1-6; D possibly corresponds to TRBD1 (6 bases). V was trimmed by 0 bases and J by 5 bases, leaving 11 bases between them. The germline V gene encodes CDR1 GTSNPN and CDR2 SVGIG (reference sequence). The CDR3 sequence is 15 residues long. CDR3 sequence (DNA): TGTGCCTGGAGTGTACGGACAGTCAATAATTCACCCCTCCACTTT. Translating gives CAWSVRTVNNSPLHF. Variable domain in full (rest from reference TRBV30 and TRBJ1-6): SQTIHQWPATLVQPVGSPLSLECTVEGTSNPNLYWYRQAAGRGLQLLFYSVGIGQISSEVPQNLSASRPQDRQFILSSKKLLLSDSGFYLCAWSVRTVNNSPLHFGNGTRLTVT.

The rearrangement uses TRBV7-9 and TRBJ2-3; 7 bases map to TRBD1. Germline CDR1 SEHNR, CDR2 FQNEAQ (reference sequence). The CDR3 has 12 amino acids. With 5 bases clipped from V and 5 bases from J, the junction kept 1 base outside the gene matches. The CDR3 loop is CASSQGVDTQYF. The DNA for the CDR3 is TGTGCCAGCAGCCAGGGGGTAGATACGCAGTATTTT.

The V call is TRBV18, the J call TRBJ2-7; the D gene is possibly TRBD1 (6 bases). Trimming removed 3 bases from V and 0 bases from J, with 9 bases in between. Germline V lookup: CDR1 KGHSH, CDR2 LQKENI. This CDR3 has 14 amino acids. The CDR3 sequence is CASSPGHSSYEQYF. As DNA, the CDR3 is TGTGCCAGCTCACCGGGACACAGCTCCTACGAGCAGTACTTC.

V and J are TRBV18 and TRBJ2-7; TRBD1 matches 8 bases. V lost 3 bases and J lost 4; bases outside the gene matches: 5. The germline V gene encodes CDR1 KGHSH and CDR2 LQKENI. The CDR3 is 14 amino acids. The CDR3 bases are TGTGCCAGCTCACCGGGACAGGTTTTTTACGAGCAGTACTTC. Translated, it gives CASSPGQVFYEQYF.

The chain combines TRBV11-2 with TRBJ1-3; 7 bases fit TRBD1. Germline V gene data show CDR1 as SGHAT and CDR2 as FQNNGV. The CDR3 is made up of 16 amino acids. The V gene end was trimmed by 4 bases and the J gene end by 0 bases; junction bases not matched to a gene: 6. CDR3 nucleotide sequence: TGTGCCAGCAGCTCCCGGACAGGACACTCTGGAAACACCATATATTTT. Residues: CASSSRTGHSGNTIYF.

This clone is a singleton in its sample. The chain links TRBV27 to TRBJ2-1; 9 nucleotides line up with TRBD2. CDR1 and CDR2 from the germline V gene are MNHEY and SMNVEV (reference sequence). The junction had 15 bases not matched to a gene; V was cut back by 10 bases and J by 8 bases. The CDR3 has 15 residues. CDR3 nucleotide sequence: TGTGCCACCCACCTACTAGCGGGCCTACGGGATGAGCAGTTCTTC. Its translation: CATHLLAGLRDEQFF.

The J gene is TRBJ1-1, the V gene TRBV6-6; D call uncertain. Germline V gene sequence: CDR1 MNHNY, CDR2 SVGAGI (reference sequence). This CDR3 region has 12 residues. V was shortened by 0 bases and J by 4 bases, with 3 bases between the two germline ends. This CDR3 reads CASSYSSTEAFF. The DNA of the CDR3 is TGTGCCAGCAGTTACTCCAGCACTGAAGCTTTCTTT.

This clone has a single count. The genes are TRBV27 and TRBJ2-2; 7 bases are a match to TRBD2. From germline, CDR1 is MNHEY and CDR2 SMNVEV (reference sequence). J lost 6 bases, V lost 7 bases, and 20 bases had no gene match. The CDR3 loop spans 18 amino acids. Written as DNA, the CDR3 is TGTGCCAGCACAGCCCACTCGATCAATCAGGGAGGGTCCGGGGAGCTGTTTTTT. It yields the protein CASTAHSINQGGSGELFF.

A single count supports this clone. The genes are TRBV18 and TRBJ2-1; 9 positions match TRBD1. The CDR3 has 15 residues. Germline V gene lookup returns CDR1 KGHSH and CDR2 LQKENI. The junction had 10 bases not matched to a gene; V was cut back by 7 bases and J by 6 bases. The CDR3 region has the DNA TGTGCCAGCTGGACCGGGACAGGGTTCGTCAATGAGCAGTTCTTC. Amino acids: CASWTGTGFVNEQFF.

The chain joins TRBV28 to TRBJ1-1; no definite D call. Between the trimmed V and J ends, which lost 5 bases and 5 bases, there was a span of 9 bases. This CDR3 contains 12 residues. The germline V gene encodes CDR1 MDHEN and CDR2 SYDVKM. The CDR3 loop is CASSLAGTEAFF. DNA of the CDR3: TGTGCCAGCAGTCTCGCGGGTACTGAAGCTTTCTTT.

CDR3 amino acids: CASSLVGSGPGNPETQYF. The CDR3, as DNA: TGTGCCAGCAGCTTAGTTGGTAGCGGGCCTGGGAATCCAGAGACCCAGTACTTC. The rearrangement uses TRBV7-9 and TRBJ2-5; TRBD2 agrees at 7 bases. This CDR3 is built from 18 residues. Germline CDR1 reads SEHNR; CDR2 reads FQNEAQ (reference sequence). The V segment lost 1 base and the J segment 4 bases; nucleotides outside the gene matches: 15.

The J gene is TRBJ2-4, the V gene TRBV19; 7 nucleotides agree with TRBD1. V shed 5 bases, J shed 8 bases, and the junction held 15 bases outside the gene matches. The CDR3 is made up of 16 amino acids. Per germline, CDR1 LNHDA and CDR2 SQIVND (reference sequence). The CDR3 nucleotides are TGTGCCAGTAGTCCCCAACCGACAGGGATTTTTGACATTCAGTACTTC. Encoded protein: CASSPQPTGIFDIQYF.

The V call is TRBV7-9, the J call TRBJ1-2, with D possibly being TRBD1 (6 bases). The CDR3 sequence is 14 residues long. The V end was cut by 1 base, the J end by 13 bases, with 19 bases between. The germline V gene encodes CDR1 SEHNR and CDR2 FQNEAQ (reference sequence). CDR3 amino acids: CASSLGVVVQGVTF. The CDR3 region has the DNA TGTGCCAGCAGCTTAGGCGTAGTGGTACAGGGAGTCACCTTC.

The V and J genes are TRBV9 and TRBJ1-2, with 7 bases matching TRBD1. CDR1 is SGDLS, CDR2 YYNGEE, per germline. V gave up 2 bases and J gave up 6 bases; unmatched junction bases: 13. The CDR3 runs 16 residues. CDR3 in DNA: TGTGCCAGCAGCGTTAACAGGGGATTCCCGACGGATGGCTACACCTTC. This translates into CASSVNRGFPTDGYTF.

V gene TRBV7-3 combines with J gene TRBJ1-4; D perhaps matches TRBD1 (5 bases). Per germline, CDR1 SGHTA and CDR2 FQGTGA. The CDR3 is made up of 14 amino acids. V was shortened by 5 bases and J by 5 bases, with 12 bases between the two germline ends. This CDR3 is CASSPGGKNEKLFF. The CDR3 bases are TGTGCCAGCAGCCCCGGGGGTAAAAATGAAAAACTGTTTTTT.

The rearrangement links TRBV11-2 to TRBJ2-1; 15 nucleotides line up with TRBD2. This CDR3 has 15 amino acids. CDR1 and CDR2 from the germline V gene are SGHAT and FQNNGV. V was clipped by 4 bases and J by 7 bases; unmatched bases: 2. CDR3 sequence: CASSSGTSGRNEQFF. CDR3 nucleotides: TGTGCCAGCAGCTCAGGGACTAGCGGGAGGAATGAGCAGTTCTTC.

The chain links TRBV29-1 to TRBJ2-1; 8 bases map to TRBD2. Per the germline V gene, CDR1 is SQVTM and CDR2 is ANQGSEA. The trim removed 2 bases at V and 2 bases at J, leaving 5 bases unmatched. The CDR3 is 15 residues long. CDR3 loop: CSVESVAGTYNEQFF. For the CDR3, the DNA is TGCAGCGTTGAATCGGTAGCGGGGACCTACAATGAGCAGTTCTTC.

This sequence joins TRBV5-1 and TRBJ2-3, with a tentative D call TRBD2 (6 bases). V was shortened by 0 bases and J by 4 bases, with 18 bases between the two germline ends. CDR3 length: 17 residues. Germline assignment: CDR1 SGHRS and CDR2 YFSETQ. CDR3 bases: TGCGCCAGCAGCTTGGCCAGGTCGGGGGAGTTTCCAGATACGCAGTATTTT. Amino acids: CASSLARSGEFPDTQYF. The full variable domain, with the rest looked up from reference TRBV5-1 and TRBJ2-3, is KAGVTQTPRYLIKTRGQQVTLSCSPISGHRSVSWYQQTPGQGLQFLFEYFSETQRNKGNFPGRFSGRQFSNSRSEMNVSTLELGDSALYLCASSLARSGEFPDTQYFGPGTRLTVL.

The DNA for the CDR3 is TGTGCCAGCAGCTTTATAAGCCTAGGACTAGCGGACGAGCAGTACTTC. This sequence encodes CASSFISLGLADEQYF. This chain connects TRBV7-2 to TRBJ2-7; 10 bases are shared with TRBD2. The junction had 10 bases not matched to a gene; V was cut back by 3 bases and J by 5 bases. CDR1 is SGHTA and CDR2 is FQGNSA in the germline V gene. This CDR3 spans 16 amino acids.

In this sample, this clone turned up once. The V gene is TRBV6-4, the J gene TRBJ2-1; D might be TRBD2 (5 bases). Germline CDR1 and CDR2: MRHNA and SNTAGT. V was clipped by 0 bases and J by 10 bases, with 16 bases between them. This CDR3 spans 15 amino acids. CDR3 amino acids: CASSDSITGFWEQFF. As DNA, the CDR3 is TGTGCCAGCAGTGACTCGATCACGGGGTTCTGGGAGCAGTTCTTC.

This chain links TRBV11-2 with TRBJ2-2; weak D call: TRBD2 (6 bases). The CDR3 runs 14 residues. Germline loops: CDR1 SGHAT, CDR2 FQNNGV. The V end was cut by 5 bases, the J end by 6 bases, with 13 bases between. CDR3 coding DNA: TGTGCCAGCAGCCCCAGACTAGAACCCGGGGAGCTGTTTTTT. Amino acids: CASSPRLEPGELFF.

A remark on this clone: Other nucleotide sequences from this sample produce the same CDR3. V and J are TRBV30 and TRBJ2-5; a possible D gene is TRBD1 (6 bases). The germline V and J ends were trimmed by 0 bases and 1 base, with 6 bases remaining between them. CDR3 length: 13 residues. Germline V gives CDR1 GTSNPN, CDR2 SVGIG (reference sequence). CDR3 protein: CAWSVGGQETQYF. The CDR3 coding sequence is TGTGCCTGGAGTGTAGGGGGCCAAGAGACCCAGTACTTC.

V gene TRBV5-1 combines with J gene TRBJ2-1; 9 nucleotides line up with TRBD2. With V trimmed by 5 bases and J by 5 bases, 5 bases remained unmatched. This CDR3 region has 14 residues. Germline loops: CDR1 SGHRS, CDR2 YFSETQ. The CDR3 here is CASSPRLADNEQFF. CDR3 DNA: TGCGCCAGCAGTCCTAGACTAGCGGACAATGAGCAGTTCTTC.

The chain couples TRBV11-3 to TRBJ2-5; 10 bases align to TRBD1. CDR1 is SGHNT and CDR2 is YENEEA in the germline V gene. V was pared by 3 bases and J by 4 bases, with 5 bases of the junction left unmatched. The CDR3 covers 15 residues. CDR3 protein: CASSFGTGVGETQYF. The CDR3 bases are TGTGCCAGCAGCTTCGGGACAGGGGTTGGAGAGACCCAGTACTTC.

The chain has TRBV7-8 and TRBJ1-2; 9 bases are a match to TRBD1. CDR1 and CDR2 (germline): SGHVS, FQNEAQ. There are 17 residues in the CDR3. Losses at the gene ends were 2 bases for V and 8 bases for J; bases not matched to a gene: 15. The CDR3 nucleotides are TGTGCCAGCAGCTTAATCGGACAGGGGAAAGTTCCGGAAGGCTACACCTTC. Protein product: CASSLIGQGKVPEGYTF.